The TCR beta chain described here comes from a study of T-cell memory formation after mild COVID-19. In its sample, this clonotype was seen a few times. TCRdb independently ran MiXCR on the 5' RACE reads; one entry per CDR3 protein. The sample records about 190,000 distinct CDR3 sequences, approximately 16% being singletons. V was clipped by 6 bases and J by 4 bases, with 18 bases between them. The CDR3 has 15 residues. The germline gives CDR1 MNHNY, CDR2 SVGAGI (reference sequence). This TCR was recovered from an adult woman who had mild COVID-19 (a few samples of this study predate the infection). Cell type and time point are not known. Sequencing was done on a sample of PBMCs or a T cell subset sorted from them (not recorded which). This rearrangement joins TRBV6-6 to TRBJ1-1, with unresolved D. In DNA, the CDR3 is TGTGCCAGCAGAGACCCTCGTGGGTCGGGCACTGAAGCTTTCTTT. This encodes CASRDPRGSGTEAFF.